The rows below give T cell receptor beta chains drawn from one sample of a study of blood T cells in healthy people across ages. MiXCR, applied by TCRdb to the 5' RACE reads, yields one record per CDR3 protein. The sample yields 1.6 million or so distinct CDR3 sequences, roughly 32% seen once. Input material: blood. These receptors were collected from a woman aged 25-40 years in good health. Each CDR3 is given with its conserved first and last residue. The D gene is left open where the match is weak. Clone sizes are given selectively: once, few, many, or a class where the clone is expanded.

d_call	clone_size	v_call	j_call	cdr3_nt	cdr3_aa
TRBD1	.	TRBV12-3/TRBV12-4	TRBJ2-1	TGTGCCAGCAGTATTGACAGGGCGATAGGTGAGCAGTTCTTC	CASSIDRAIGEQFF
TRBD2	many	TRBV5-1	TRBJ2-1	TGCGCCAGCAGCTTAGCGGGAGTTGGCAATGAGCAGTTCTTC	CASSLAGVGNEQFF
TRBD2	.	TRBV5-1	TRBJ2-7	TGCGCCAGCAGCTTGGCCACGAGCGGGGGTATGCACGAGCAGTACTTC	CASSLATSGGMHEQYF
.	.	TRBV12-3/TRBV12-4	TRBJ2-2	TGTGCCAGCAGTTGGTCAGGGGGGACCGGGGAGCTGTTTTTT	CASSWSGGTGELFF
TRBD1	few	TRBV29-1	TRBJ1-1	TGCAGCGTAGTCGGGACAGGGGCAGCTTTCTTT	CSVVGTGAAFF
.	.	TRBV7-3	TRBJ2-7	TGTGCCAGCAGCTTAAAGGGCGGACACGAGCAGTACTTC	CASSLKGGHEQYF
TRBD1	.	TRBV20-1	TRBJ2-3	TGCAGTGCTGTTCCGGGACAGGGACGGGTCACAGGTACGCAGTATTTT	CSAVPGQGRVTGTQYF
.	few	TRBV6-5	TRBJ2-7	TGTGCCAGCAGTGGACCCACCGGGGCGCAGTACTTC	CASSGPTGAQYF
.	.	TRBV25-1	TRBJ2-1	TGTGCCAGCAGTGCCCGGGAGCTCCGGTACAATGAGCAGTTCTTC	CASSARELRYNEQFF
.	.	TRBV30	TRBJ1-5	TGTGCCTGGAGTCCCGGCAATCAGCCCCAGCATTTT	CAWSPGNQPQHF
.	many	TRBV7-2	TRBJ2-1	TGTGCCAGCAGCCCTTATGGGAGCTCCTACAATGAGCAGTTCTTC	CASSPYGSSYNEQFF
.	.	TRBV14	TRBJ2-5	TGTGCCAGCAGCCCACCAGCAGGGAAAAGGAGCTCGGGGTCTGGGACCCAGTACTTC	CASSPPAGKRSSGSGTQYF
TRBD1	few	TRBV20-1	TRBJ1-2	TGCAGTGCGGGAGTAGGCGGACAGGGGGGGTATGGCTACACCTTC	CSAGVGGQGGYGYTF
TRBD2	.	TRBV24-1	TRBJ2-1	TGTGCCACCAGTGATCCTAGCGGGCTGGGGTTCAATGAGCAGTTCTTC	CATSDPSGLGFNEQFF
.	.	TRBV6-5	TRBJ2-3	TGTGCCAGCAGCGCCGAGGCAGCTAGCACAGATACGCAGTATTTT	CASSAEAASTDTQYF
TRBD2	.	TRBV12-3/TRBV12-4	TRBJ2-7	TGTGCCAGCAGTGCGGGGGGCGCGGGGGTGTACGAGCAGTACTTC	CASSAGGAGVYEQYF
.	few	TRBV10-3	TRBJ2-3	TGTGCCATCGTCGATCAGGACACAGATACGCAGTATTTT	CAIVDQDTDTQYF
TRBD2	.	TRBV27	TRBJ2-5	TGTGCCAGCAGTCGAGCGGGGGTAGGAGAGACCCAGTACTTC	CASSRAGVGETQYF
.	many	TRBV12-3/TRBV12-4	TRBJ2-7	TGTGCCAGCAGTCGCCCCGATAACTCCTACGAGCAGTACTTC	CASSRPDNSYEQYF
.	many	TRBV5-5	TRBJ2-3	TGTGCCAGCAGCTTGAATGTGCTTCTAGATACGCAGTATTTT	CASSLNVLLDTQYF
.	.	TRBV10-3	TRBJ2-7	TGTGCGATCACGGACACCGCCTACGAGCAGTACTTC	CAITDTAYEQYF
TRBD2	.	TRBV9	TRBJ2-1	TGTGCCAGCAGCGTAGAGGCTAGCGGGAGGAGCTCCTACAGTGAGCAGTTCTTC	CASSVEASGRSSYSEQFF